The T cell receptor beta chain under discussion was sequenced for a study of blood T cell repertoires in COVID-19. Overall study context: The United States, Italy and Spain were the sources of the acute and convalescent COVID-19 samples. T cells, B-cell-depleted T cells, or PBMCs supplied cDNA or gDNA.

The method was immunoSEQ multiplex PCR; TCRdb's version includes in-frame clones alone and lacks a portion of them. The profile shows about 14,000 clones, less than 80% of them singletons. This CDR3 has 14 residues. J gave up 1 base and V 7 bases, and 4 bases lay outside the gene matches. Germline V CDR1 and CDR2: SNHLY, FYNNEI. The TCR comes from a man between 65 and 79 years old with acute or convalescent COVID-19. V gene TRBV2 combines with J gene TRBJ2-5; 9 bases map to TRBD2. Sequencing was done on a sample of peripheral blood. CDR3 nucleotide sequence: TGTGCCAGCACGCGACTAGCGGTCCAAGAGACCCAGTACTTC. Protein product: CASTRLAVQETQYF.